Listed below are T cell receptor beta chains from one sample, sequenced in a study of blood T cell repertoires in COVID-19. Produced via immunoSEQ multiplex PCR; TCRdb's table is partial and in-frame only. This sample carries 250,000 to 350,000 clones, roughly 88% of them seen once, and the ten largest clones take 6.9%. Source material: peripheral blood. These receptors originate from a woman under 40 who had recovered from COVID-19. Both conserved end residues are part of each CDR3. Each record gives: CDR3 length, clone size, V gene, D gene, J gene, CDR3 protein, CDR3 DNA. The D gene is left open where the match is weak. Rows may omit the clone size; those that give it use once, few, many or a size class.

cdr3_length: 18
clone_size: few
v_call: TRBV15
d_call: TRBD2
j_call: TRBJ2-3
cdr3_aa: CATSRDTGRAVSTDTQYF
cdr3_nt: TGTGCCACCAGCAGAGATACGGGGAGGGCCGTTAGCACAGATACGCAGTATTTT

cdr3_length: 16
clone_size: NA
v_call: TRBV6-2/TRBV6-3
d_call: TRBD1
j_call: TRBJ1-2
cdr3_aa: CASSSGDRSGGYGYTF
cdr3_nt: TGTGCCAGCAGTTCCGGGGACAGATCGGGCGGCTATGGCTACACCTTC

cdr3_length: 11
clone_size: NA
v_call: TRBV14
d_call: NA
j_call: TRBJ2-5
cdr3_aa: CASSHYETQYF
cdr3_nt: TGTGCCAGCAGCCATTATGAGACCCAGTACTTC

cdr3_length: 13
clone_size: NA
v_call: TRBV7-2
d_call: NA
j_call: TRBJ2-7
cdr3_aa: CASSLTGQGEQYF
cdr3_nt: TGTGCCAGCAGCTTAACAGGGCAGGGCGAGCAGTACTTC

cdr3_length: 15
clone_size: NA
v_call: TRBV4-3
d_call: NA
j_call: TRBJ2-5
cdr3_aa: CASSQSLAGQETQYF
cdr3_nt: TGCGCCAGCAGCCAGTCCCTGGCGGGACAAGAGACCCAGTACTTC

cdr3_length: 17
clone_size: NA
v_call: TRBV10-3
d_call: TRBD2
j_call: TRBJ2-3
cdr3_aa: CAISELGTSGSTDTQYF
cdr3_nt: TGTGCCATCAGTGAACTAGGGACTAGCGGGAGCACAGATACGCAGTATTTT

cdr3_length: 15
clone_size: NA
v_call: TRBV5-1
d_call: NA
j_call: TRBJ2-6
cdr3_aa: CASSLWSSGANVLTF
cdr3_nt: TGCGCCAGCAGCCTATGGAGCTCTGGGGCCAACGTCCTGACTTTC

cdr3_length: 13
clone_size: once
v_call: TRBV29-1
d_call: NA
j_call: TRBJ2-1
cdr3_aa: CSVDGDLSNEQFF
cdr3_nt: TGCAGCGTTGATGGGGACTTGTCGAATGAGCAGTTCTTC

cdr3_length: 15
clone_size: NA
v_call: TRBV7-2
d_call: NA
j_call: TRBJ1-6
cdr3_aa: CASSLQGQNNSPLHF
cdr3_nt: TGTGCCAGCAGCCTACAGGGACAAAATAATTCACCCCTCCACTTT

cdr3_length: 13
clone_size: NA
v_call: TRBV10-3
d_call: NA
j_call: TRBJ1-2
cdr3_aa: CATWGGANYGYTF
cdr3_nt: TGTGCCACGTGGGGGGGGGCCAACTATGGCTACACCTTC

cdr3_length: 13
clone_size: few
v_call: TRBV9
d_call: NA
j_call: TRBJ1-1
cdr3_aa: CASSAPNGYEAFF
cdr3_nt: TGTGCCAGCAGCGCTCCTAACGGGTATGAAGCTTTCTTT

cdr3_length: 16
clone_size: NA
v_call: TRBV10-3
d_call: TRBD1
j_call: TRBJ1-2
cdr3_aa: CAISGIGQGANYGYTF
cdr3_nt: TGTGCCATCAGTGGCATCGGACAGGGAGCTAACTATGGCTACACCTTC

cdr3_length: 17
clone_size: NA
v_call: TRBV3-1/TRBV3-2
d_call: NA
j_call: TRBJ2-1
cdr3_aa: CASSGAIRGSSYNEQFF
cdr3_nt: TGTGCCAGCAGCGGGGCCATTAGGGGGAGCTCCTACAATGAGCAGTTCTTC

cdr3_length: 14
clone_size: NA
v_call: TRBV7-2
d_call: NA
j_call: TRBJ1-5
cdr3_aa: CASSLMPLPQPQHF
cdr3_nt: TGTGCCAGCAGCTTAATGCCACTACCTCAGCCCCAGCATTTT

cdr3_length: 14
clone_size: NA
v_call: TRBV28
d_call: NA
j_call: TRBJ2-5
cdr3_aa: CASSLSQSQETQYF
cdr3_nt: TGTGCCAGCAGTTTATCTCAGTCCCAAGAGACCCAGTACTTC

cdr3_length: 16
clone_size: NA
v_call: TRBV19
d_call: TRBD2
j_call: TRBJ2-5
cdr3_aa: CASSIGLAGEYETQYF
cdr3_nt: TGTGCCAGTAGTATAGGGCTAGCGGGGGAGTATGAGACCCAGTACTTC

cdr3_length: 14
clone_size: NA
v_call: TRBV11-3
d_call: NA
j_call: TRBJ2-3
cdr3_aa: CASSLDTVGDTQYF
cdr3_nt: TGTGCCAGCAGCTTAGATACTGTTGGAGATACGCAGTATTTT

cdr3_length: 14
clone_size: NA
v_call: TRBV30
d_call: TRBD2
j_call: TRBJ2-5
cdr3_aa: CAWLPGGRQETQYF
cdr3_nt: TGTGCCTGGCTCCCGGGAGGCCGCCAAGAGACCCAGTACTTC

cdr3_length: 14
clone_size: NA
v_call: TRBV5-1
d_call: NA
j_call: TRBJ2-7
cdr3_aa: CASRVGQGEIQQYF
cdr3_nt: TGCGCCAGCAGGGTAGGGCAGGGTGAAATACAGCAGTACTTC

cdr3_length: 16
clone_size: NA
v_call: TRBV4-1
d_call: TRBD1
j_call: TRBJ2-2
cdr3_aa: CASSQVGQGALGELFF
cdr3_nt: TGCGCCAGCAGCCAAGTGGGACAGGGGGCATTGGGGGAGCTGTTTTTT

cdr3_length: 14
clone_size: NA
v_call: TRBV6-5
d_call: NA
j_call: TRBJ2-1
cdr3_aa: CASNRKSTYNEQFF
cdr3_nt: TGTGCCAGCAACCGAAAGAGTACCTACAATGAGCAGTTCTTC

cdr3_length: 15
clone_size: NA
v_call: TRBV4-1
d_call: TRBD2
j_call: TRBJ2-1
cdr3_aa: CASSGKRGGYNEQFF
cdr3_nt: TGCGCCAGCAGCGGGAAGCGGGGGGGGTACAATGAGCAGTTCTTC

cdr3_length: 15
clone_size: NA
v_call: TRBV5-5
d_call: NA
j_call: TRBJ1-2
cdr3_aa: CASSLAPLDTRGYTF
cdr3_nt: TGTGCCAGCAGCTTGGCCCCCCTGGACACGCGAGGCTACACCTTC

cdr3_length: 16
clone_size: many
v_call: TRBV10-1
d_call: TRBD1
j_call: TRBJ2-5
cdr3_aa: CASSESKDRGEETQYF
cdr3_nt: TGCGCCAGCAGTGAGTCGAAGGACAGGGGAGAAGAGACCCAGTACTTC

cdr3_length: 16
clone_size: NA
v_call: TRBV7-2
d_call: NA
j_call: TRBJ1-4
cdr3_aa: CASSLGYGGEQEKLFF
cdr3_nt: TGTGCCAGCAGCTTAGGATATGGGGGGGAACAAGAAAAACTGTTTTTT

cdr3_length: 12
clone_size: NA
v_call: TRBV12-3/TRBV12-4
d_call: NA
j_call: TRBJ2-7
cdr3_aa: CASSPTGYEQYF
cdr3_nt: TGTGCCAGCAGTCCCACAGGGTATGAGCAGTACTTC

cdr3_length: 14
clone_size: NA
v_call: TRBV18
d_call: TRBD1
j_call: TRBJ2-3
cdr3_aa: CASSEQGMADTQYF
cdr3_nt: TGTGCCAGCTCGGAACAGGGGATGGCAGATACGCAGTATTTT

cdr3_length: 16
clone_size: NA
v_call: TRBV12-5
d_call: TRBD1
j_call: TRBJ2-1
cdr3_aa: CASGLNRDRGGNEQFF
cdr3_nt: TGTGCTAGTGGTTTGAACCGGGACAGGGGTGGCAATGAGCAGTTCTTC

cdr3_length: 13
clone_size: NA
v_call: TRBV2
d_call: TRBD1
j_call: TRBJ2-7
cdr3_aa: CASSVGQSYEQYF
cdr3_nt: TGTGCCAGCAGTGTGGGACAGTCATACGAGCAGTACTTC

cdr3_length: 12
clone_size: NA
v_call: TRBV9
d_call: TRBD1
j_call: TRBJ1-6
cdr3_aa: CASSDDRAGLHF
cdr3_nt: TGTGCCAGCAGCGACGACAGGGCGGGCCTCCACTTT

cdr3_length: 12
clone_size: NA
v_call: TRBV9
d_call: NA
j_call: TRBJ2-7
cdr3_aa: CASSGDTYEQYF
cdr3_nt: TGTGCCAGCAGCGGGGACACCTACGAGCAGTACTTC

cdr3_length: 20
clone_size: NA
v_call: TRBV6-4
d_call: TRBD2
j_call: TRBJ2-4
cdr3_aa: CASSEVRSSVAGLAKNIQYF
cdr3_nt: TGTGCCAGCAGTGAGGTGCGTTCTAGTGTAGCGGGATTAGCCAAAAACATTCAGTACTTC

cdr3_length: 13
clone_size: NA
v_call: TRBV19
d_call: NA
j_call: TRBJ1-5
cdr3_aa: CASSMYGDQPQHF
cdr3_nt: TGTGCCAGTAGTATGTACGGGGATCAGCCCCAGCATTTT

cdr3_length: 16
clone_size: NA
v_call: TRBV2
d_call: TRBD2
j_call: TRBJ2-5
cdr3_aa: CASSEARGGAVQTQYF
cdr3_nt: TGTGCCAGCAGTGAAGCTCGGGGGGGGGCCGTCCAGACCCAGTACTTC

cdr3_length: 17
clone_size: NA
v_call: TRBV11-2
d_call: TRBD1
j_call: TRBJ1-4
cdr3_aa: CASSYDNTGGYNEKLFF
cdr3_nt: TGTGCCAGCAGCTACGACAATACAGGGGGTTATAATGAAAAACTGTTTTTT

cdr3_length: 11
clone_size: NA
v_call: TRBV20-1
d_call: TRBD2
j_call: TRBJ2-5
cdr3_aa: CSAAGVETQYF
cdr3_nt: TGCAGTGCAGCGGGGGTAGAGACCCAGTACTTC

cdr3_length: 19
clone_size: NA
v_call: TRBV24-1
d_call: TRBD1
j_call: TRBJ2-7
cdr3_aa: CATSDSATQAGTGFYEQYF
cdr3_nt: TGTGCCACCAGTGATTCCGCCACCCAAGCCGGGACAGGGTTCTACGAGCAGTACTTC

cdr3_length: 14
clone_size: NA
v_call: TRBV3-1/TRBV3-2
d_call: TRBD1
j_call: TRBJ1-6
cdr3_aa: CASSLQGGNSPLHF
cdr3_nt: TGTGCCAGCAGCCTACAGGGGGGTAATTCACCCCTCCACTTT

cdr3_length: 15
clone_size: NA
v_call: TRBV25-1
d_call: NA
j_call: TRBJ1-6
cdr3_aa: CASSEQRSHNSPLHF
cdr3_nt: TGTGCCAGCAGTGAGCAGCGTTCGCATAATTCACCCCTCCACTTT

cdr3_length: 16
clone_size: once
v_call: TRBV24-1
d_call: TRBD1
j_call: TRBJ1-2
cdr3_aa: CATSDPRGTGVYGYTF
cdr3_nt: TGTGCCACCAGTGATCCTCGCGGGACAGGGGTCTATGGCTACACCTTC

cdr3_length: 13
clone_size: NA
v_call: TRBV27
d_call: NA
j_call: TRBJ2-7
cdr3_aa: CASSLSNSYEQYF
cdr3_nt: TGTGCCAGCAGTTTATCGAACAGCTACGAGCAGTACTTC

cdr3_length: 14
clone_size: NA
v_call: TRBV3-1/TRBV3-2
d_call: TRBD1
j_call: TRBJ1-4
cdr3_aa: CASSQDRGREKLFF
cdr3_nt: TGTGCCAGCAGCCAAGACAGGGGGCGCGAAAAACTGTTTTTT

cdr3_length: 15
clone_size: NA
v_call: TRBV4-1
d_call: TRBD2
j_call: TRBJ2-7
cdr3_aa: CASSQDLAGLNEQYF
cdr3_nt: TGCGCCAGCAGCCAAGACTTAGCGGGCCTAAACGAGCAGTACTTC

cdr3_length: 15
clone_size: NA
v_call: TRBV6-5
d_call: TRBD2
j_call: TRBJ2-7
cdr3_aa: CASSYLLAGDYEQYF
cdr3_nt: TGTGCCAGCAGTTACCTGCTAGCGGGGGACTACGAGCAGTACTTC

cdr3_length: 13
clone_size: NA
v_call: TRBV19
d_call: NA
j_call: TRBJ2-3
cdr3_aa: CASSRPGTDTQYF
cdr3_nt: TGTGCCAGTAGTCGTCCAGGGACAGATACGCAGTATTTT